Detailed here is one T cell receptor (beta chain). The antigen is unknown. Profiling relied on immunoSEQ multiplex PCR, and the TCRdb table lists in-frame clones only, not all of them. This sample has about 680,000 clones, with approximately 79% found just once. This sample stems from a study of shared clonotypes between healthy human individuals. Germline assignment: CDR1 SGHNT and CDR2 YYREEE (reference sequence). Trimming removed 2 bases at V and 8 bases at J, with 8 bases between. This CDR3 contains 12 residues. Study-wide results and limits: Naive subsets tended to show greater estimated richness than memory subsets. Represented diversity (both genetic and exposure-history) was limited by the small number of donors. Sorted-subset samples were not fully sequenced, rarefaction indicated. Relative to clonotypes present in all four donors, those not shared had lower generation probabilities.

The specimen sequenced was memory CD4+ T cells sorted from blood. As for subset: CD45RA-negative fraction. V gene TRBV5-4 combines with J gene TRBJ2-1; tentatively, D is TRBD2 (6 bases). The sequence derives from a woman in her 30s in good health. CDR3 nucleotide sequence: TGTGCCAGCAGCTTTGGGACTCATGAGCAGTTCTTC. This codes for CASSFGTHEQFF.